These T cell receptor beta chains were read from a single sample in a study of blood T cell repertoires in COVID-19. The repertoire was sequenced with immunoSEQ multiplex PCR; TCRdb's copy has only in-frame clones and lacks some. The table lists about 220,000 clones, approximately 86% of them singletons, with roughly 0.69% in the top ten. Sample: peripheral blood. These receptors were collected from a man in his forties with acute or convalescent COVID-19. Both conserved end residues are part of each CDR3. Each record gives: D gene, clone size, J gene, V gene, CDR3 DNA, CDR3 protein. The D gene is left open where the match is weak. The size of a clone is reported for some rows only, either as once, few or many, or as a class for expanded clones.

TRBD1 NA TRBJ2-7 TRBV6-5 TGTGCCAGCAGTTACAAGGGGGCCTCCTACGAGCAGTACTTC CASSYKGASYEQYF
TRBD1 NA TRBJ2-3 TRBV24-1 TGTGCCACCAGTGATACCGGGACAGGGTGGGATACGCAGTATTTT CATSDTGTGWDTQYF
NA once TRBJ1-1 TRBV27 TGTGCCAGCAGTTCCCTGACAGCTATGAACACTGAAGCTTTCTTT CASSSLTAMNTEAFF
TRBD1 NA TRBJ1-1 TRBV15 TGTGCCACCAGCAGAGATAGACAGGGGGAAGTAGCTTTCTTT CATSRDRQGEVAFF
NA NA TRBJ2-7 TRBV7-2 TGTGCCAGCAGCTTAGGGCCAGTTCGCACCTACGAGCAGTACTTC CASSLGPVRTYEQYF
NA NA TRBJ2-1 TRBV2 TGTGCCAGCAGTGGTTGGACTACCAACAATGAGCAGTTCTTC CASSGWTTNNEQFF
NA NA TRBJ2-7 TRBV2 TGTGCCAGCAGAGCAACTAGCAGCCCCTCCTACGAGCAGTACTTC CASRATSSPSYEQYF
NA once TRBJ2-2 TRBV27 TGTGCCAGCAGCCCTGAGGGGGGGGTACCCGGGGAGCTGTTTTTT CASSPEGGVPGELFF
TRBD2 NA TRBJ2-1 TRBV6-2/TRBV6-3 TGTGCCAGCAGTTGGCCGGGACTAGCACAGTTCTTC CASSWPGLAQFF
NA NA TRBJ1-2 TRBV9 TGTGCCAGCAGCGTAGTCGGCGGGGGCTACACCTTC CASSVVGGGYTF
NA once TRBJ1-6 TRBV3-1/TRBV3-2 TGTGCCAGCAGCCAACAGGGTAGTTCACCCCTCCACTTT CASSQQGSSPLHF
NA once TRBJ1-4 TRBV5-1 TGCGCCAGCAGCTTCGGGAGGGGTTTAGGTGCTAATGAAAAACTGTTTTTT CASSFGRGLGANEKLFF
NA NA TRBJ1-3 TRBV19 TGTGCCAGTAGTATTATATCTGGAAACACCATATATTTT CASSIISGNTIYF
TRBD1 NA TRBJ2-6 TRBV19 TGTGCCAGTAAAACAGGGGCCAGCTCTGGGGCCAACGTCCTGACTTTC CASKTGASSGANVLTF
NA NA TRBJ1-6 TRBV27 TGTGCCAGCAGTCCCCTTTCCGGTTCGTTTGGTTCACCCCTCCACTTT CASSPLSGSFGSPLHF
NA NA TRBJ2-3 TRBV24-1 TGTGCCACCAGTGGCTTAGTCGATACGCAGTATTTT CATSGLVDTQYF
TRBD1 NA TRBJ2-2 TRBV19 TGTGCCAGTAAAGGGGGCCCGAACACCGGGGAGCTGTTTTTT CASKGGPNTGELFF
NA few TRBJ2-1 TRBV9 TGTGCCAGCAGCGTAGCTGGGGAGAACTACAATGAGCAGTTCTTC CASSVAGENYNEQFF
TRBD2 NA TRBJ2-5 TRBV5-8 TGTGCCAGCAACCTTGGAGGGACTACGGGGGAGACCCAGTACTTC CASNLGGTTGETQYF
TRBD1 NA TRBJ1-2 TRBV6-2/TRBV6-3 TGTGCCAGCAGTCACGGACAGGGTGGAGGGTATGGCTACACCTTC CASSHGQGGGYGYTF
NA NA TRBJ2-3 TRBV6-2/TRBV6-3 TGTGCCAGCAGTTACGTGGCGGGATGGTCAGATACGCAGTATTTT CASSYVAGWSDTQYF
TRBD1 NA TRBJ2-7 TRBV11-3 TGTGCCAGCAGCCGGGACAGGGGAGGCGAGCAGTACTTC CASSRDRGGEQYF
NA NA TRBJ1-4 TRBV5-1 TGCGCCAGCAGCTTGGCCGAGGTCGGGTCGGCCAATGAAAAACTGTTTTTT CASSLAEVGSANEKLFF
TRBD2 NA TRBJ2-7 TRBV7-2 TGTGCCAGCAGCTCTAGCGGGGGGGTCCCCTCCTACGAGCAGTACTTC CASSSSGGVPSYEQYF
NA NA TRBJ1-5 TRBV7-8 TGTGCCAGCAGCCTAAGACAGAGCAATCAGCCCCAGCATTTT CASSLRQSNQPQHF
NA NA TRBJ1-5 TRBV12-3/TRBV12-4 TGTGCCAGCAGTGCGAGCGGGCCCCAGCATTTT CASSASGPQHF
NA NA TRBJ1-1 TRBV12-3/TRBV12-4 TGTGCCAGCAGTTTGCTTGGACAGCAAGCTTTCTTT CASSLLGQQAFF
NA NA TRBJ1-4 TRBV19 TGTGCCAGTAGTATCCGATTCGGTGAAAAACTGTTTTTT CASSIRFGEKLFF
NA NA TRBJ1-3 TRBV7-8 TGTGCCAGCACCACCGACAGGGGAAACACCATATATTTT CASTTDRGNTIYF
TRBD2 NA TRBJ2-1 TRBV27 TGTGCCAGCAGTGTTAGCGGGAGGGCGAGTGAGCAGTTCTTC CASSVSGRASEQFF
TRBD1 once TRBJ2-7 TRBV10-3 TGTGCCATCAGGGACAGGGGTATGGCCGAGCAGTACTTC CAIRDRGMAEQYF
TRBD1 NA TRBJ2-7 TRBV5-1 TGCGCCAGCAGCTTGGCCTCGGGGGCAGGGGGCTTGTACGAGCAGTACTTC CASSLASGAGGLYEQYF
TRBD1 NA TRBJ1-1 TRBV13 TGTGCCAGCAGGGGACAGGGGGCCTTCATGAACACTGAAGCTTTCTTT CASRGQGAFMNTEAFF
TRBD2 NA TRBJ2-2 TRBV7-8 TGTGCCAGCAGCACGCTACTAGCGGGGGTCACCACCGGGGAGCTGTTTTTT CASSTLLAGVTTGELFF
TRBD1 once TRBJ1-2 TRBV7-2 TGTGCCAGCAGCCTAGAAGGACAGGGGGTGCATGGCTACACCTTC CASSLEGQGVHGYTF
TRBD1 NA TRBJ1-1 TRBV5-1 TGCGCCAGCAGCATGGGACAGGGGTATAACACTGAAGCTTTCTTT CASSMGQGYNTEAFF
NA NA TRBJ1-1 TRBV10-3 TGTGCCATCAGTGAGAGGCAGGTGGACACTGAAGCTTTCTTT CAISERQVDTEAFF
NA NA TRBJ2-7 TRBV30 TGTGCCTGGAGCGTGGGGCAGGACGAGCAGTACTTC CAWSVGQDEQYF
TRBD1 NA TRBJ2-7 TRBV3-1/TRBV3-2 TGTGCCAGCAGCCACCGGGACAGGGCCGTATACGAGCAGTACTTC CASSHRDRAVYEQYF
NA once TRBJ2-2 TRBV2 TGTGCCAGCAGTGAATCAGGGGCTGACACCGGGGAGCTGTTTTTT CASSESGADTGELFF